This TCR beta chain was observed in a study of cytomegalovirus exposure and HLA in healthy donors. Study context: An early release of data contained around 80 million unique TCRs, which came from HLA-typed donors. Study conclusions and caveats: TCR beta chain V- and J-gene trimming was linked, in a later analysis, to a missense variant in DCLRE1C.

For this clone: Its antigen is undetermined.

The PCR employed 60 Vbeta primers together with 13 Jbeta primers. Here immunoSEQ multiplex PCR was the method, and the copy in TCRdb shows in-frame clones only, minus some. The sample lists roughly 120,000 clones, about 64% occurring once. Germline V gene sequence: CDR1 LNHNV, CDR2 YYDKDF (reference sequence). The CDR3 is 16 amino acids. V lost 5 bases, J lost 1 base, and 17 bases lay in between. The sequenced sample was PBMCs. The sequence came from a young man in good health and CMV-seropositive. The chain recombines TRBV15 with TRBJ1-1; weak D call: TRBD1 (6 bases). The CDR3 coding sequence is TGTGCCACCAGCCAGCCCGGGGGGCGGTGGAACACTGAAGCTTTCTTT. Protein: CATSQPGGRWNTEAFF.